This T cell receptor (beta chain) derives from a study of post-analysis software for immune sequencing data. Study overall: Both relapsing-remitting and secondary progressive multiple sclerosis featured among the disease courses, as did progressive-relapsing multiple sclerosis. Study-wide points: Patients had higher frequencies than controls of roughly five TRBV segments, including TRBV5-6, TRBV5-1 and TRBV20-1. Comparison with controls showed significantly lower normalized Chao1 diversity in multiple sclerosis patients. Batch-mates among the samples co-clustered strongly by F measure.

Germline CDR1 reads SQVTM; CDR2 reads ANQGSEA. V dropped 4 bases and J dropped 1 base, with 5 bases sitting between them. CDR3 length equals 12 residues. Ten or more counts support this clonotype. Antigen: not known. Each TCR beta cDNA library carried unique molecular identifiers. T cells, about 0.9 to 11 million of them, yielded 500,000 or so cDNA molecules. MiXCR, applied by TCRdb to the PCR reads, yields one record per CDR3 protein. The sample shows under 200,000 distinct CDR3 sequences, approximately 30% of them seen only once. The TCR was taken from a girl between 2 and 17 years old with multiple sclerosis. The rearrangement links TRBV29-1 to TRBJ2-4; D gene uncertain. The material sequenced was blood. CDR3 in amino acids: CSVGQAKNIQYF. CDR3 nucleotides: TGCAGCGTTGGGCAGGCCAAAAACATTCAGTACTTC.